This record looks at one T cell receptor (beta chain) sequence and its context. The antigen it binds to is not known. The sample holds no much larger clone one base away, and base qualities are not on file. The sample belongs to a study of cytomegalovirus exposure and HLA in healthy donors (dated by TCRdb to the late 2010s). Study-level background: An earlier analysis of approximately 590 of the donors reported 276 Gb of sequence data and more than 90 million unique TCR beta sequences from 150 million to 200 million T cells. Around 330 gigabases of sequencing data and around 80 million unique TCR sequences made up an early release that covered under 750 HLA-typed donors. Of the roughly 400 genotyped donors, about 80% fell in the genetic ancestry cluster associated with self-reported Caucasian donors. The study was designed to test whether signatures of past pathogen exposure could be identified by cataloging public T cell receptors. The T cell repertoires of under 700 subjects were profiled by immunosequencing and related to cytomegalovirus serostatus. Besides the first cohort of under 700 subjects, a separate validation cohort made up of 120 or so different subjects was used. To predict cytomegalovirus infection status, the study combined high-throughput TCR immunosequencing, statistical association of individual TCRs with disease status, and machine learning. A later analysis re-analyzed previously published TCR beta repertoires from roughly 600 donors and added high-resolution HLA genotyping to study TCR occurrence patterns. In the later analysis, no new phenotypic data were used to find candidate immune exposures; instead, reliance was placed on TCR beta sequences and their occurrence across donors. An earlier analysis of around 640 of the donors used high-throughput TCR beta sequencing to judge whether each TCR beta V gene segment behaved as functional or pseudogenic. Alongside the repertoire data, information on donor age, sex, ethnicity and CMV serostatus was compiled. Genome-wide SNP genotypes for about 60% of the roughly 700 donors were used in a later genetic analysis, which treated that subset as a discovery cohort. All discovery cohort repertoires had been generated on a single sequencing platform. Class I and class II HLA loci were covered by the typing at four-digit resolution. The number of typed donors differed by locus: roughly 629-630 for A, B, C, DRB1 and DQB1; 522 for DQA1; approximately 610 for DPA1; and around 450 for DPB1. Four to six DR-DQ haplotypes were handled as single units for association and clustering, since linkage in the cohort was strong. Among 398 genotyped donors of the cohort, an average of 235,054 unique TCR beta nucleotide sequences were sequenced per donor, about a sixth of them non-productive.

Summary of the overall study and its limitations: The classifier was reported to diagnose cytomegalovirus status with high specificity and sensitivity in both the original cohort and the validation cohort. Most CMV-associated TCR beta chains appeared to be HLA-restricted in a later analysis, and the HLA associations seemed to be driven largely by CMV exposure. The presence/absence analyses assumed that sequencing depth was roughly uniform across donors, and that assumption may not be true. The sequencing pipeline was judged likely to have produced a cluster of highly shared sequence variants as a technical artifact. Compared with the approximately 670-donor mean, donors in an Asian-associated ancestry cluster had fewer N-insertions in productive TCRs, according to a later genetic analysis. In a later genetic analysis, a missense DCLRE1C variant was associated with V-gene and J-gene trimming of TCR beta chains, and the association was replicated in an independent cohort. According to a later analysis, TCR association rates differed among HLA loci, with DRB1 alleles showing the most associated TCRs and HLA-C alleles showing the fewest. In an earlier analysis of roughly 500 of the donors, most TCR beta V segments appeared in productive rearrangements about 87% or about 30% of the time, broadly matching IMGT annotations. For the cohort, immune exposure information was limited to CMV serostatus. Because the 87-base-pair reads could not distinguish some IMGT-functional V segments, including TRBV6-2 and TRBV6-3, those segments were excluded. Strong co-occurrence of HLA alleles, especially DR and DQ, made assigning TCR associations to individual alleles difficult. HLA typing was unavailable for some donors at each locus, so association tests used only the typed subset. A later analysis associated about 16,000 TCR beta sequences with specific HLA alleles at a false discovery rate of 0.05. The authors suggested that the approach could potentially be generalized to other disease states and immunological phenotypes. In this cohort, only TCR beta chains were sequenced, and detectable features were limited by the absence of alpha or paired-chain data. Seventeen rarely observed V segments, including chromosome 9 orphons, were excluded from the earlier analysis of 550 to 700 of the donors because counts were too low. A total of around 150 TCR beta chains were listed by the study as associated with cytomegalovirus. Compared with equally common non-associated chains, HLA-associated TCR beta chains in a later analysis were more clonally expanded and had lower generation probabilities. A further reported finding was that TCR beta sequences accurately predicted the HLA-A and HLA-B alleles for most subjects in the first cohort. Linkage disequilibrium might explain the correlated functional status among segregating V segments, but an unknown experimental factor could not be ruled out. While some public TCRs were present in many individuals, most TCR sequences turned up only very rarely across donors. A later analysis reported that several top co-occurrence clusters appeared linked to parvovirus B19, influenza, CMV and Epstein-Barr virus. In vitro tests confirmed that a few of the cytomegalovirus-associated TCR beta chains recognize cytomegalovirus antigens.

The method was the immunoSEQ multiplex PCR assay. For the multiplex PCR, a mixture combining 60 forward primers for TCR Vbeta segments and 13 reverse primers for TCR Jbeta segments was used. Amplification of the CDR3 region of rearranged TCR beta genes was performed with a multiplex PCR assay on genomic DNA. On the Illumina HiSeq System, the amplified TCR beta libraries were sequenced as 87-base-pair reads. Per the source publication's procedure: A later analysis counted around 72 million unique TCR beta chains across the 600 to 850 repertoires, and some 11 million of these chains were shared by at least two donors. Raw reads were error-corrected and collapsed into unique sequences by a nearest-neighbor algorithm in which closely related sequences were merged to remove PCR and sequencing errors. CDR3 sequences were aligned to IMGT reference sequences to assign V, D and J gene segments. For a sequence to be retained, a match of at least six nucleotides was required to both a V gene segment and a J gene segment. A rearrangement was called productive if the CDR3 had no stop codons and remained in frame with V and J, and every other rearrangement was called non-productive. CDR3 was defined by IMGT convention, running from the second conserved V-encoded cysteine to the conserved J-encoded phenylalanine. In an earlier analysis of around 540 of the donors, sequences lacking an unambiguous match to a single V gene segment were excluded. An earlier analysis of just under 600 of the donors called V segments functional above 56.7% productive rearrangements and segregating when the between-donor standard deviation exceeded 5%. A statistical classification framework was built to diagnose cytomegalovirus status from the catalog of TCR beta chain sequences. In a later analysis, V and J genes were assigned by comparing TCR nucleotide sequences against IMGT/GENE-DB human TR gene sequences. The TCRdist pipeline was used in a later analysis to assign CDR3 sequences and most-parsimonious VDJ recombination scenarios. In a later analysis, every TCR beta chain was defined by the combination of its CDR3 amino acid sequence and its V-gene family, and reads without a unique V-gene family were dropped. As a way to deal with suspected cross-contamination and a sequencing artifact, a later analysis dropped approximately 590 nucleotide sequences that were highly shared and had low generation probability. In a later analysis, a clonal expansion index for each public chain was calculated from normalized within-repertoire ranks of inferred template counts. Generation probabilities in a later analysis came from a VDJ recombination model fitted to out-of-frame rearrangements, and those results were checked against IGoR. In a later analysis, TCR-TCR, TCR-HLA and TCR-CMV co-occurrence was scored with hypergeometric tests, and a repertoire-size bias correction was applied to TCR pairs. False discovery rates were estimated in a later analysis by permuting HLA or CMV assignments 20 times. In a later analysis, co-occurring TCRs were grouped using DBSCAN, with TCRdist sequence similarity added in when clustering inside HLA-allele-positive subsets. Repertoires with fewer than 30,000 or more than 120,000 public chains, plus five repertoires with anomalous nucleotide sharing, were excluded from co-occurrence clustering. TCRdb obtained this table from immuneACCESS and retained in-frame rearrangements with V and J assigned. These tables miss some clones; where compared with another copy, unresolved V genes account for less than half of the shortfall, and the remainder is unexplained. V and J calls plus clone size are reproduced from that table; the DNA served to infer D and trimming. A total of approximately 280,000 clones appear in this sample, approximately 90% of them only once. The top ten hold around 2.1% of the sample.

In total, fewer than 750 healthy bone marrow donors made up the cohort. At the time of sampling, every cohort member was nominally healthy, though immune exposures that went unrecorded were likely present. The donor was CMV seronegative and was included in the group of 352 seronegative cohort members. Each donor provided a peripheral blood sample, and peripheral blood mononuclear cells were used for TCR beta sequencing. Genomic DNA was extracted from the blood cell samples with the Qiagen DNeasy Blood Extraction Kit. The CDR3 measures 14 amino acids from cysteine to phenylalanine. The DNA shown is the 42-base CDR3, in frame from base 1. The junction carries 10 bases between V and J, which are trimmed by 3 bases and 2 bases respectively. Reading the germline V gene (reference sequence) gives CDR1 SGHAT and CDR2 FQDESV.

The sequence joins TRBV11-1 to TRBJ1-2; no D gene is confidently identified. The TCR originated in a woman under 30 in good health and CMV-seronegative. The material sequenced was PBMCs. The DNA sequence follows: TGTGCCAGCAGCTTTTCAGGACTAAACTATGGCTACACCTTC. Its protein product is CASSFSGLNYGYTF.